One sample yielded the 26 T cell receptor beta chains listed below, sequenced in a study of cytomegalovirus exposure and HLA in healthy donors. Amplification used 60 Vbeta primers and 13 Jbeta primers. Produced via immunoSEQ multiplex PCR; TCRdb's table is partial and in-frame only. The sample holds under 200,000 clones; roughly 85% are singletons and the top ten take almost 9.5%. Sequencing was carried out using PBMCs. Receptor source: a man between 18 and 35 years old in good health and CMV-seropositive.

The chain uses TRBV9 and TRBJ2-7, with D maybe TRBD1 (6 bases). This CDR3 has 15 amino acids. CDR1 is SGDLS and CDR2 is YYNGEE in the germline V gene. Trimming took 4 bases from V and 3 from J, leaving 17 bases between them. CDR3 sequence: CASSPRGQGYYEQYF. The CDR3 region has the DNA TGTGCCAGCAGCCCCCGCGGGCAGGGGTACTACGAGCAGTACTTC.

The rearrangement uses TRBV9 and TRBJ1-4, with 10 bases lining up with TRBD1. Germline lookup yields CDR1 SGDLS and CDR2 YYNGEE. The V gene end was trimmed by 4 bases and the J gene end by 8 bases; junction bases not matched to a gene: 5. The CDR3 runs to 14 residues. The CDR3 DNA reads TGTGCCAGCAGCTCCGGGACAGGGGACGAAAAACTGTTTTTT. It codes for CASSSGTGDEKLFF.

This clone was seen only a few times. The CDR3 is CASALPDREGQPQHF. CDR3 DNA sequence: TGTGCCAGCGCCCTACCGGACAGGGAAGGTCAGCCCCAGCATTTT. The V call is TRBV6-1, the J call TRBJ1-5; 8 bases agree with TRBD1. The CDR3 extends over 15 amino acids. Trimming cost V 8 bases and J 6 bases; bases outside gene matches: 12. Germline-derived CDR1 and CDR2 are MNHNS and SASEGT.

This chain links TRBV12-2 with TRBJ2-2; the table gives TRBD1 as D, unverified against the DNA. TRBV12-2 is a listed pseudogene. The CDR3 consists of 15 residues. CDR3 DNA: TGTGCAAGTCGTGGAGGACAGGGATTGATCGGGGAGCTGTTTTTT. It yields the protein CASRGGQGLIGELFF.

This chain uses TRBV18 with TRBJ1-1; a possible D gene is TRBD1 (6 bases). The germline gives CDR1 KGHSH, CDR2 LQKENI. With 5 bases removed from V and 2 bases from J, the gap between germline ends came to 15 bases. This CDR3 contains 15 residues. The CDR3 region has the DNA TGTGCCAGCTCATCAAAGACAGGACCTAACACTGAAGCTTTCTTT. Residues: CASSSKTGPNTEAFF.

In this sample, this clone turned up once. This chain links TRBV9 with TRBJ2-3; 7 bases are a match to TRBD1. The CDR3 runs to 14 residues. Trimming took 10 bases from V and 2 from J; bases not matched to a gene: 10. Germline CDR1 and CDR2: SGDLS and YYNGEE. The CDR3 loop is CAGSSGTATDTQYF. In DNA, the CDR3 is TGTGCCGGAAGCTCAGGGACAGCCACAGATACGCAGTATTTT. Full variable domain (remainder filled in from reference TRBV9 and TRBJ2-3): DSGVTQTPKHLITATGQRVTLRCSPRSGDLSVYWYQQSLDQGLQFLIQYYNGEERAKGNILERFSAQQFPDLHSELNLSSLELGDSALYFCAGSSGTATDTQYFGPGTRLTVL.

The gene calls are TRBV12-5 and TRBJ1-1, with a tentative D call TRBD1 (6 bases). The CDR3 consists of 13 residues. The V and J ends lost 3 bases and 3 bases respectively, with 8 bases between them. Germline values: CDR1 LGHNT, CDR2 FRNRAP. CDR3 bases: TGTGCTAGTGGTTTAGGGGGGGACACTGAAGCTTTCTTT. Residues: CASGLGGDTEAFF.

This clone was seen once. The rearrangement uses TRBV19 and TRBJ1-5, with TRBD1 matching over 7 bases. The germline CDR1 and CDR2 sequences are LNHDA and SQIVND (reference sequence). Trimming removed 6 bases from V and 6 bases from J; junction bases left unmatched: 8. The CDR3 consists of 14 residues. Here the CDR3 DNA reads TGTGCCAGTAGCGAAGACAGGGCTACTCAGCCCCAGCATTTT. Its translation: CASSEDRATQPQHF.

J is TRBJ1-4 and V is TRBV18, with 7 bases lining up with TRBD1. With V trimmed by 6 bases and J by 2 bases, 3 bases remained unmatched. From germline, CDR1 is KGHSH and CDR2 LQKENI. This CDR3 spans 14 amino acids. The CDR3 region has the DNA TGTGCCAGCTCCCCAGGGGGGACTAATGAAAAACTGTTTTTT. Translating gives CASSPGGTNEKLFF.

The chain links TRBV4-1 to TRBJ2-4; TRBD1 agrees at 7 bases. The CDR3 has 19 residues. V lost 1 base, J lost 0 bases, and 12 bases stayed unmatched. Germline-derived CDR1 and CDR2 are MGHRA and YSYEKL. Written as DNA, the CDR3 is TGCGCCAGCAGCCAAGTTGCATGGGACAGAGACCTAGCCAAAAACATTCAGTACTTC. This gives the protein CASSQVAWDRDLAKNIQYF.

The chain couples TRBV10-3 to TRBJ1-1; the match to TRBD1 covers 8 bases. J gave up 4 bases and V 4 bases, and 20 bases lay outside the gene matches. The germline gives CDR1 ENHRY, CDR2 SYGVKD. CDR3 size: 19 residues. The CDR3: CAISGLSPRGRGTGTEAFF. CDR3 nucleotides: TGTGCCATCAGTGGGTTAAGCCCCAGGGGGCGAGGTACGGGCACTGAAGCTTTCTTT.

The chain combines TRBV7-9 with TRBJ2-5; TRBD1 is a possible D gene (5 bases). CDR1 and CDR2 from the germline V gene are SEHNR and FQNEAQ (reference sequence). The CDR3 loop spans 13 amino acids. The germline V and J ends were trimmed by 5 bases and 5 bases, with 12 bases remaining between them. CDR3 amino acids: CASSRGYKETQYF. For the CDR3, the DNA is TGTGCCAGCAGCAGGGGATATAAGGAGACCCAGTACTTC.

The chain employs TRBV6-6 and TRBJ2-1; D ambiguous. V dropped 5 bases and J dropped 4 bases, with 6 bases sitting between them. Germline V gene lookup returns CDR1 MNHNY and CDR2 SVGAGI (reference sequence). The CDR3 contains 12 residues. Here the CDR3 DNA reads TGTGCCAGCAGTCCGTTTTACAATGAGCAGTTCTTC. Encoded protein: CASSPFYNEQFF.

The chain joins TRBV5-1 to TRBJ2-7; D possibly corresponds to TRBD1 (6 bases). The germline V gene encodes CDR1 SGHRS and CDR2 YFSETQ. Deletions cut 1 base from V and 2 bases from J, with 16 bases between. This CDR3 region has 16 residues. The CDR3 nucleotides read TGCGCCAGCAGCTTGACCGGACAAGGGGGAACCTACGAGCAGTACTTC. Encoded protein: CASSLTGQGGTYEQYF.

This clone was detected once. The chain is built from TRBV18 and TRBJ1-2; 7 bases are a match to TRBD1. Germline V gene sequence: CDR1 KGHSH, CDR2 LQKENI. There are 15 residues in the CDR3. The ends lost 4 bases at V and 4 bases at J; junction bases unmatched: 9. The CDR3 DNA reads as TGTGCCAGCTCACTGGGACAGCCGACCCTCTATGGCTACACCTTC. Translating it yields CASSLGQPTLYGYTF.

This CDR3 reads CASSLLTLTGGSYEQYF. The CDR3 DNA reads TGTGCCAGCAGCCTCCTTACCTTGACAGGGGGGTCCTACGAGCAGTACTTC. The V gene is TRBV7-9, the J gene TRBJ2-7, with TRBD1 identical over 9 bases. Germline-derived CDR1 and CDR2 are SEHNR and FQNEAQ (reference sequence). The CDR3 has 17 amino acids. The J segment lost 1 base and the V segment lost 5 bases, leaving 12 bases of the junction unmatched. The entire variable domain, with the rest obtained from reference TRBV7-9 and TRBJ2-7, is as follows: DTGVSQNPRHKITKRGQNVTFRCDPISEHNRLYWYRQTLGQGPEFLTYFQNEAQLEKSRLLSDRFSAERPKGSFSTLEIQRTEQGDSAMYLCASSLLTLTGGSYEQYFGPGTRLTVT.

The chain joins TRBV18 to TRBJ1-1, with D possibly matching TRBD1 (5 bases). V was pared by 2 bases and J by 1 base, with 11 bases between. Germline assignment: CDR1 KGHSH and CDR2 LQKENI. CDR3 size: 15 residues. CDR3 protein: CASSPIMGGNTEAFF. In DNA, the CDR3 is TGTGCCAGCTCACCAATTATGGGGGGGAACACTGAAGCTTTCTTT.

This chain links TRBV4-3 with TRBJ2-1; the D is unclear. From germline, CDR1 is LGHNA and CDR2 YSLEER. This CDR3 has 14 residues. The V gene lost 4 bases and the J gene lost 1 base, with 8 bases spanning the gap. As DNA, the CDR3 is TGCGCCAGCAGCCTCGACATGTCCTACAATGAGCAGTTCTTC. Its protein is CASSLDMSYNEQFF.

This chain joins TRBV10-1 and TRBJ1-5; unclear D gene. The CDR3 spans 13 residues. Trimming cost V 7 bases and J 3 bases, with 10 bases left between them. Germline assignment: CDR1 WNHNN and CDR2 SYGVQD (reference sequence). DNA for the CDR3: TGCGCCAGCAACCACGCTACCAATCAGCCCCAGCATTTT. The encoded protein is CASNHATNQPQHF.

V and J are TRBV2 and TRBJ1-6; the D is unclear. This CDR3 is 14 amino acids long. V dropped 4 bases and J dropped 8 bases, with 12 bases sitting between them. Germline-derived CDR1 and CDR2 are SNHLY and FYNNEI. The chain's CDR3 is CASSGRDRDSPLHF. The CDR3 DNA follows: TGTGCCAGCAGTGGTCGGGATAGGGATTCACCCCTCCACTTT.

V usage is TRBV14 and J usage is TRBJ1-5; D may be TRBD1 (6 bases). Germline V gene lookup returns CDR1 SGHDN and CDR2 FVKESK. V lost 6 bases and J 6 bases, leaving 12 bases between the germline ends. The CDR3 is 13 amino acids. The CDR3 sequence: CASSGQPGQPQHF. DNA of the CDR3: TGTGCCAGCAGTGGACAGCCGGGTCAGCCCCAGCATTTT. Full variable domain (outside the CDR3, taken from reference TRBV14 and TRBJ1-5): EAGVTQFPSHSVIEKGQTVTLRCDPISGHDNLYWYRRVMGKEIKFLLHFVKESKQDESGMPNNRFLAERTGGTYSTLKVQPAELEDSGVYFCASSGQPGQPQHFGDGTRLSIL.

This sequence joins TRBV9 and TRBJ2-3, with TRBD1 as a possible D gene (5 bases). Looked up from germline, CDR1 is SGDLS and CDR2 is YYNGEE. The CDR3 is 16 amino acids. V dropped 7 bases and J dropped 0 bases, with 18 bases sitting between them. CDR3 nucleotides: TGTGCCAGCGCCCTCAGAGGTGGGGCGAGCACAGATACGCAGTATTTT. This codes for CASALRGGASTDTQYF.

This clone was observed a single time. One junction end does not reproduce the germline sequence, and a read error may be involved. V and J are TRBV7-9 and TRBJ2-1; 10 nucleotides match TRBD1. The CDR3 covers 16 residues. Germline CDR1 reads SEHNR; CDR2 reads FQNEAQ (reference sequence). CDR3 in DNA: TGTTCCAGCAGCCGTTCTGACAGGGGGCTATTCGATGAGCAGTTCTTC. This codes for CSSSRSDRGLFDEQFF.

The V call is TRBV27, the J call TRBJ2-1; TRBD2 matches at 9 bases. The ends lost 8 bases at V and 7 bases at J; junction bases unmatched: 15. Germline loops: CDR1 MNHEY, CDR2 SMNVEV (reference sequence). CDR3 length: 16 amino acids. The DNA for the CDR3 is TGTGCCAGCCCAAATCGGGGGATTCTAGCGGGGAATGAGCAGTTCTTC. Translation gives CASPNRGILAGNEQFF.

The J gene is TRBJ1-2, the V gene TRBV7-2; weak D call: TRBD1 (5 bases). The V end lost 1 base, the J end lost 4 bases, and 22 bases lay between the germline ends. Per the germline V gene, CDR1 is SGHTA and CDR2 is FQGNSA. The CDR3 covers 18 residues. For the CDR3, the DNA is TGTGCCAGCAGCTTAGATACGGTGGGAGGGGTTGGACGCTATGGCTACACCTTC. Translated, it gives CASSLDTVGGVGRYGYTF.

The genes are TRBV2 and TRBJ1-6; 8 bases line up with TRBD1. Germline CDR1 reads SNHLY; CDR2 reads FYNNEI. The CDR3 length is 17 residues. V shed 3 bases, J shed 10 bases, and the junction held 14 bases outside the gene matches. The CDR3 coding sequence is TGTGCCAGCAGTGAGGAAGTACAGGGGGGAGTTCGATCACCCCTCCACTTT. Its protein is CASSEEVQGGVRSPLHF.